Listed below are T cell receptor beta chains from one sample, sequenced in a study of blood T cell repertoires in COVID-19. TCRdb keeps only in-frame clones here, not all; method: immunoSEQ multiplex PCR. The table lists about 52,000 clones, under 90% of them singletons. Sequences were obtained from peripheral blood. Every receptor here comes from a man at least 80 years old with active or convalescent COVID-19. Both conserved end residues are part of each CDR3. A D gene is named only where the DNA matches it firmly. The listing skips clone size in some rows; elsewhere it reads once, few, many or a size class.

j_gene: TRBJ1-5
v_gene: TRBV6-6
abundance: NA
d_gene: TRBD1
len: 15
CDR3aa: CASSYPGQGNQPQHF
CDR3nt: TGTGCCAGCAGTTACCCCGGACAGGGCAATCAGCCCCAGCATTTT

j_gene: TRBJ2-7
v_gene: TRBV27
abundance: once
d_gene: TRBD2
len: 15
CDR3aa: CASSPIAGSTYEQYF
CDR3nt: TGTGCCAGCAGTCCTATAGCGGGTTCCACCTACGAGCAGTACTTC

j_gene: TRBJ2-3
v_gene: TRBV5-1
abundance: NA
d_gene: TRBD1
len: 15
CDR3aa: CASSFWDRGADTQYF
CDR3nt: TGCGCCAGCAGCTTTTGGGACAGGGGTGCAGATACGCAGTATTTT

j_gene: TRBJ2-7
v_gene: TRBV28
abundance: few
d_gene: TRBD2
len: 16
CDR3aa: CASSPMTSGPSYEQYF
CDR3nt: TGTGCCAGCAGTCCGATGACTAGCGGGCCCTCCTACGAGCAGTACTTC

j_gene: TRBJ2-2
v_gene: TRBV5-6
abundance: once
d_gene: NA
len: 18
CDR3aa: CASSSRVLGVTLTGELFF
CDR3nt: TGTGCCAGCAGCTCTAGGGTATTAGGGGTTACTCTCACCGGGGAGCTGTTTTTT

j_gene: TRBJ2-1
v_gene: TRBV24-1
abundance: NA
d_gene: TRBD2
len: 15
CDR3aa: CATSLRTSGGYEQFF
CDR3nt: TGTGCCACCAGCCTCCGGACTAGCGGGGGGTACGAGCAGTTCTTC

j_gene: TRBJ2-1
v_gene: TRBV3-1/TRBV3-2
abundance: NA
d_gene: TRBD2
len: 18
CDR3aa: CASSQWGTSGRAYNEQFF
CDR3nt: TGTGCCAGCAGCCAATGGGGGACTAGCGGGAGGGCCTACAATGAGCAGTTCTTC

j_gene: TRBJ2-7
v_gene: TRBV7-9
abundance: NA
d_gene: TRBD1
len: 14
CDR3aa: CASSLEGRGREQYF
CDR3nt: TGTGCCAGCAGCTTAGAAGGCAGGGGGCGCGAGCAGTACTTC

j_gene: TRBJ2-6
v_gene: TRBV30
abundance: NA
d_gene: NA
len: 14
CDR3aa: CAWSGGSGANVLTF
CDR3nt: TGTGCCTGGAGTGGAGGTTCTGGGGCCAACGTCCTGACTTTC

j_gene: TRBJ1-1
v_gene: TRBV30
abundance: NA
d_gene: NA
len: 13
CDR3aa: CAWSVNSQGRAFF
CDR3nt: TGTGCCTGGAGTGTAAACAGCCAGGGGCGGGCTTTCTTT

j_gene: TRBJ2-2
v_gene: TRBV15
abundance: NA
d_gene: TRBD1
len: 16
CDR3aa: CATSRHSDRFPGELFF
CDR3nt: TGTGCCACCAGCAGACACTCGGACAGGTTCCCCGGGGAGCTGTTTTTT

j_gene: TRBJ2-7
v_gene: TRBV10-3
abundance: NA
d_gene: TRBD2
len: 16
CDR3aa: CAISDRSGGRSYEQYF
CDR3nt: TGTGCCATCAGTGACCGCAGCGGGGGTCGCTCCTACGAGCAGTACTTC

j_gene: TRBJ2-7
v_gene: TRBV18
abundance: NA
d_gene: TRBD1
len: 15
CDR3aa: CASSSITGAGGEQYF
CDR3nt: TGTGCCAGCTCATCCATTACAGGGGCGGGCGGCGAGCAGTACTTC

j_gene: TRBJ1-2
v_gene: TRBV30
abundance: NA
d_gene: NA
len: 15
CDR3aa: CAWSVLGGNNYGYTF
CDR3nt: TGTGCCTGGAGTGTACTCGGCGGTAATAACTATGGCTACACCTTC

j_gene: TRBJ2-5
v_gene: TRBV6-5
abundance: NA
d_gene: NA
len: 13
CDR3aa: CASPGWVQGTQYF
CDR3nt: TGTGCCAGCCCTGGGTGGGTCCAGGGGACCCAGTACTTC

j_gene: TRBJ2-7
v_gene: TRBV10-2
abundance: once
d_gene: TRBD2
len: 13
CDR3aa: CASSGGGRVEQYF
CDR3nt: TGCGCCAGCAGTGGGGGAGGGCGGGTCGAGCAGTACTTC

j_gene: TRBJ1-5
v_gene: TRBV19
abundance: NA
d_gene: NA
len: 12
CDR3aa: CASSLFNQPQHF
CDR3nt: TGTGCCAGTAGTCTGTTCAATCAGCCCCAGCATTTT

j_gene: TRBJ1-4
v_gene: TRBV7-2
abundance: few
d_gene: NA
len: 15
CDR3aa: CASSPAGFGGEKLFF
CDR3nt: TGTGCCAGCAGCCCAGCGGGATTCGGGGGAGAAAAACTGTTTTTT

j_gene: TRBJ2-7
v_gene: TRBV5-1
abundance: NA
d_gene: TRBD1
len: 14
CDR3aa: CASSWDRGPYEQYF
CDR3nt: TGCGCCAGCAGCTGGGACAGGGGGCCCTACGAGCAGTACTTC

j_gene: TRBJ2-4
v_gene: TRBV15
abundance: NA
d_gene: TRBD2
len: 20
CDR3aa: CATSRGGLAGHGQAKNIQYF
CDR3nt: TGTGCCACCAGCAGAGGGGGACTAGCGGGCCATGGCCAAGCCAAAAACATTCAGTACTTC

j_gene: TRBJ2-7
v_gene: TRBV9
abundance: NA
d_gene: NA
len: 13
CDR3aa: CASSASGPLEQYF
CDR3nt: TGTGCCAGCAGCGCCAGCGGACCCCTAGAGCAGTACTTC

j_gene: TRBJ2-6
v_gene: TRBV3-1/TRBV3-2
abundance: NA
d_gene: NA
len: 15
CDR3aa: CASRRSGTGANVLTF
CDR3nt: TGTGCCAGCAGGCGTTCGGGGACTGGGGCCAACGTCCTGACTTTC

j_gene: TRBJ2-1
v_gene: TRBV19
abundance: NA
d_gene: NA
len: 14
CDR3aa: CASSIRGRYNEQFF
CDR3nt: TGTGCCAGTAGTATTCGGGGGAGGTACAATGAGCAGTTCTTC

j_gene: TRBJ1-2
v_gene: TRBV7-9
abundance: NA
d_gene: NA
len: 14
CDR3aa: CASSLIEGMDGYTF
CDR3nt: TGTGCCAGCAGCTTAATAGAGGGTATGGATGGCTACACCTTC

j_gene: TRBJ2-7
v_gene: TRBV7-2
abundance: NA
d_gene: NA
len: 15
CDR3aa: CASSLGSGQSYEQYF
CDR3nt: TGTGCCAGCAGCTTAGGGAGCGGGCAATCCTACGAGCAGTACTTC

j_gene: TRBJ1-2
v_gene: TRBV4-2
abundance: NA
d_gene: NA
len: 16
CDR3aa: CASTLDGGGQPYGYTF
CDR3nt: TGTGCCAGCACGCTTGACGGGGGGGGCCAGCCCTATGGCTACACCTTC

j_gene: TRBJ2-7
v_gene: TRBV19
abundance: NA
d_gene: NA
len: 14
CDR3aa: CASSIASIGAEQYF
CDR3nt: TGTGCCAGTAGTATAGCCTCCATTGGAGCCGAGCAGTACTTC

j_gene: TRBJ2-5
v_gene: TRBV27
abundance: NA
d_gene: NA
len: 16
CDR3aa: CASSLSPRRGRETQYF
CDR3nt: TGTGCCAGCAGTTTAAGCCCTCGCAGGGGACGAGAGACCCAGTACTTC

j_gene: TRBJ1-2
v_gene: TRBV28
abundance: NA
d_gene: NA
len: 16
CDR3aa: CASSQTLTGQGNGYTF
CDR3nt: TGTGCCAGCAGCCAGACCTTAACTGGACAAGGTAATGGCTACACCTTC

j_gene: TRBJ1-5
v_gene: TRBV19
abundance: NA
d_gene: TRBD1
len: 15
CDR3aa: CASTINDRGRQPQHF
CDR3nt: TGTGCCAGTACAATAAATGACAGGGGACGCCAGCCCCAGCATTTT

j_gene: TRBJ2-7
v_gene: TRBV6-5
abundance: NA
d_gene: NA
len: 11
CDR3aa: CASPGAYEQYF
CDR3nt: TGTGCCAGCCCAGGGGCATACGAGCAGTACTTC

j_gene: TRBJ1-6
v_gene: TRBV7-2
abundance: NA
d_gene: TRBD1
len: 16
CDR3aa: CASSSRWTGIGSPLHF
CDR3nt: TGTGCCAGCAGCTCCCGCTGGACAGGGATAGGTTCACCCCTCCACTTT

j_gene: TRBJ2-3
v_gene: TRBV7-2
abundance: once
d_gene: TRBD2
len: 15
CDR3aa: CASSLVAGGFDTQYF
CDR3nt: TGTGCCAGCAGCTTAGTAGCGGGAGGTTTCGATACGCAGTATTTT

j_gene: TRBJ2-1
v_gene: TRBV28
abundance: NA
d_gene: TRBD2
len: 22
CDR3aa: CASSLRMGLAGGSLGPYNEQFF
CDR3nt: TGTGCCAGCAGTTTGCGAATGGGACTAGCGGGAGGATCCCTAGGCCCATACAATGAGCAGTTCTTC

j_gene: TRBJ2-5
v_gene: TRBV5-6
abundance: NA
d_gene: TRBD1
len: 16
CDR3aa: CASSFYTGTGRKTQYF
CDR3nt: TGTGCCAGCAGCTTCTACACCGGGACAGGGAGGAAGACCCAGTACTTC

j_gene: TRBJ1-5
v_gene: TRBV6-5
abundance: NA
d_gene: NA
len: 13
CDR3aa: CASSFGRDQPQHF
CDR3nt: TGTGCCAGCAGTTTTGGGCGGGATCAGCCCCAGCATTTT

j_gene: TRBJ1-5
v_gene: TRBV19
abundance: once
d_gene: TRBD1
len: 16
CDR3aa: CASSNRGPSGAQPQHF
CDR3nt: TGTGCCAGTAGTAACAGGGGTCCTTCGGGAGCTCAGCCCCAGCATTTT

j_gene: TRBJ2-3
v_gene: TRBV7-9
abundance: NA
d_gene: TRBD2
len: 19
CDR3aa: CASSLGPGLAGGNTDTQYF
CDR3nt: TGTGCCAGCAGCTTAGGGCCGGGACTAGCGGGAGGCAACACAGATACGCAGTATTTT

j_gene: TRBJ2-7
v_gene: TRBV7-9
abundance: once
d_gene: NA
len: 13
CDR3aa: CASSYLRGYEQYF
CDR3nt: TGTGCCAGCAGCTACCTCAGGGGCTACGAGCAGTACTTC

j_gene: TRBJ2-5
v_gene: TRBV24-1
abundance: NA
d_gene: NA
len: 15
CDR3aa: CATSVSGAGEETQYF
CDR3nt: TGTGCCACCAGTGTGTCAGGGGCCGGGGAAGAGACCCAGTACTTC

j_gene: TRBJ1-2
v_gene: TRBV4-1
abundance: NA
d_gene: TRBD1
len: 17
CDR3aa: CASSPGTVRKTNYGYTF
CDR3nt: TGCGCCAGCAGCCCCGGGACAGTAAGAAAAACCAACTATGGCTACACCTTC

j_gene: TRBJ1-4
v_gene: TRBV5-1
abundance: NA
d_gene: NA
len: 15
CDR3aa: CASSLQLGTNEKLFF
CDR3nt: TGCGCCAGCAGCTTGCAACTAGGAACTAATGAAAAACTGTTTTTT

j_gene: TRBJ1-1
v_gene: TRBV7-9
abundance: NA
d_gene: NA
len: 13
CDR3aa: CASSFVLDTEAFF
CDR3nt: TGTGCCAGCAGCTTCGTTCTAGACACTGAAGCTTTCTTT

j_gene: TRBJ2-7
v_gene: TRBV4-2
abundance: once
d_gene: NA
len: 12
CDR3aa: CASSPNIYEQYF
CDR3nt: TGTGCCAGCAGCCCGAACATCTACGAGCAGTACTTC

j_gene: TRBJ2-7
v_gene: TRBV11-2
abundance: NA
d_gene: TRBD1
len: 14
CDR3aa: CASRSGTGSYEQYF
CDR3nt: TGTGCCAGCAGGTCCGGGACAGGATCCTACGAGCAGTACTTC

j_gene: TRBJ2-2
v_gene: TRBV4-2
abundance: NA
d_gene: TRBD1
len: 16
CDR3aa: CASSPRTGGNTGELFF
CDR3nt: TGTGCCAGCAGCCCTCGGACAGGGGGAAACACCGGGGAGCTGTTTTTT

j_gene: TRBJ2-2
v_gene: TRBV5-1
abundance: NA
d_gene: TRBD1
len: 15
CDR3aa: CASSPGQGATGELFF
CDR3nt: TGCGCCAGCAGCCCGGGACAGGGGGCAACCGGGGAGCTGTTTTTT

j_gene: TRBJ1-4
v_gene: TRBV28
abundance: NA
d_gene: NA
len: 15
CDR3aa: CASSLSGGGHEKLFF
CDR3nt: TGTGCCAGCAGTCTTTCCGGGGGGGGGCACGAAAAACTGTTTTTT

j_gene: TRBJ2-7
v_gene: TRBV29-1
abundance: NA
d_gene: TRBD2
len: 12
CDR3aa: CSIRELAGGTYF
CDR3nt: TGCAGCATTCGGGAACTAGCGGGAGGAACGTACTTC

j_gene: TRBJ2-4
v_gene: TRBV6-2/TRBV6-3
abundance: NA
d_gene: TRBD2
len: 14
CDR3aa: CASSYGLAGGSPYF
CDR3nt: TGTGCCAGCAGTTATGGGTTAGCGGGAGGATCCCCGTACTTC

j_gene: TRBJ2-5
v_gene: TRBV7-9
abundance: NA
d_gene: NA
len: 18
CDR3aa: CASSLLLYGGAQSGTQYF
CDR3nt: TGTGCCAGCAGCTTACTCCTTTATGGAGGGGCGCAGTCCGGGACCCAGTACTTC

j_gene: TRBJ1-1
v_gene: TRBV5-1
abundance: NA
d_gene: TRBD1
len: 14
CDR3aa: CASRLGTGNTEAFF
CDR3nt: TGCGCCAGCAGGCTTGGGACAGGGAACACTGAAGCTTTCTTT

j_gene: TRBJ2-7
v_gene: TRBV28
abundance: NA
d_gene: NA
len: 12
CDR3aa: CASSRGSYEQYF
CDR3nt: TGTGCCAGCAGCCGCGGGTCCTACGAGCAGTACTTC

j_gene: TRBJ1-3
v_gene: TRBV4-3
abundance: once
d_gene: NA
len: 17
CDR3aa: CASSQDQPPGSGNTIYF
CDR3nt: TGCGCCAGCAGCCAAGATCAGCCTCCCGGGTCTGGAAACACCATATATTTT

j_gene: TRBJ2-7
v_gene: TRBV9
abundance: NA
d_gene: TRBD2
len: 16
CDR3aa: CASSPNRLAGGREQYF
CDR3nt: TGTGCCAGCAGCCCAAATAGACTAGCGGGGGGGCGCGAGCAGTACTTC